What follows are 2 T cell receptor beta chains derived from one specimen sequenced in a study of cytomegalovirus exposure and HLA in healthy donors. The PCR made use of 60 Vbeta and 13 Jbeta primers. The data were produced by immunoSEQ multiplex PCR, yet TCRdb's version contains in-frame clones alone and is incomplete. Of hundreds of thousands of clones in the sample, roughly 82% were seen once. Sample: PBMCs. The receptor source for this set is a man between 40 and 49 years old in good health and CMV-seropositive.

The chain is built from TRBV11-3 and TRBJ2-1; 11 positions match TRBD2. Germline V lookup: CDR1 SGHNT, CDR2 YENEEA. J gave up 6 bases and V 0 bases, and 1 base lay outside the gene matches. The CDR3 runs to 15 residues. The CDR3 loop reads CASSLEGLAANEQFF. The CDR3 DNA reads TGTGCCAGCAGCTTAGAGGGACTAGCGGCCAATGAGCAGTTCTTC.

CDR3 loop: CSVEGAGTSYEQYF. The CDR3 nucleotides are TGCAGCGTTGAGGGGGCCGGGACATCCTACGAGCAGTACTTC. V and J are TRBV29-1 and TRBJ2-7; possibly TRBD1 for D (6 bases). The CDR3 spans 14 residues. Trimming removed 3 bases from V and 1 base from J, with 13 bases in between. Per germline, CDR1 SQVTM and CDR2 ANQGSEA.